This T cell receptor beta chain came from a study of cytomegalovirus exposure and HLA in healthy donors. On the study more broadly: Genetic ancestry analysis placed 75% to 85% of the 400 or so donors that were genotyped in the Caucasian-associated cluster. General observations from the study: Later work found that TCR association rates differed between HLA loci; DRB1 had the most and HLA-C the fewest. Roughly uniform sequencing depth across donors was assumed, possibly incorrectly.

Notes on this clone: Its antigen is unidentified.

Germline CDR1 and CDR2: MGHDK and SYGVNS. This CDR3 is 16 amino acids long. Losses at the gene ends were 4 bases for V and 1 base for J; bases not matched to a gene: 5. In the PCR, 60 Vbeta and 13 Jbeta primers were used. Libraries were prepared by immunoSEQ multiplex PCR; TCRdb keeps only in-frame clonotypes and omits some of them. The table records about 130,000 clones, over 60% of them present only once. The TCR comes from a man aged 40-49 years in good health and CMV-seronegative. Sequencing was performed on PBMCs. The V gene is TRBV25-1, the J gene TRBJ2-3, with 10 bases lining up with TRBD1. CDR3: CASSGDRGLGTDTQYF. CDR3 DNA sequence: TGTGCCAGCAGTGGAGACAGGGGGCTGGGCACAGATACGCAGTATTTT.